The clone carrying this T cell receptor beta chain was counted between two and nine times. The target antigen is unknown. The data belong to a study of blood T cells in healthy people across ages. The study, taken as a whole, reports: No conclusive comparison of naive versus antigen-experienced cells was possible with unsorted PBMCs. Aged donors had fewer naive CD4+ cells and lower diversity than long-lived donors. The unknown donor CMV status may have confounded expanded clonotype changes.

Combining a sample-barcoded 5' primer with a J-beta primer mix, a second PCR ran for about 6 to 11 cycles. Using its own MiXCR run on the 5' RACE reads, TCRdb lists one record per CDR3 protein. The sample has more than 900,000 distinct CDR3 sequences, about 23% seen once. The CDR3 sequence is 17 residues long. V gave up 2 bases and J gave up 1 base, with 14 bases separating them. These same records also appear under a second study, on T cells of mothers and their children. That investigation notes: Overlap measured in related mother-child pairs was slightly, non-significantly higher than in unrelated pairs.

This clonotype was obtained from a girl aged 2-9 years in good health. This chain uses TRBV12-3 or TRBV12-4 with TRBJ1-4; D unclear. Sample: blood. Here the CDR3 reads CASSLIYGDLTNEKLFF. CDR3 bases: TGTGCCAGCAGTTTAATTTACGGAGACTTAACTAATGAAAAACTGTTTTTT.